The next 13 T cell receptor beta chains were all read from a single sample in a study of beta chain features in type 1 diabetes. The authors reverse transcribed all of the isolated RNA, so sequencing captured expressed TCRB transcripts. Generated by immunoSEQ multiplex PCR, the TCRdb table keeps only in-frame clones and is missing some. Of around 250,000 clones listed, approximately 70% are singletons. Specimen: naive CD4+ T cells from blood. The receptors come from a man aged 30-40 years in good health.

The chain uses TRBV4-2 and TRBJ2-3; D ambiguous. The length of the CDR3 is 14 residues. The V end was cut by 4 bases, the J end by 2 bases, with 10 bases between. CDR1 is LGHNA and CDR2 is YNFKEQ in the germline V gene. The CDR3 coding sequence is TGTGCCAGCAGCCCGGACCTAATCACAGATACGCAGTATTTT. This sequence encodes CASSPDLITDTQYF.

The chain joins TRBV30 to TRBJ2-5; weak D call: TRBD2 (6 bases). V lost 3 bases and J lost 5, with 19 bases in between. The germline gives CDR1 GTSNPN, CDR2 SVGIG (reference sequence). The CDR3 sequence is 15 residues long. This CDR3 reads CAWSRVGGLGETQYF. As DNA, the CDR3 is TGTGCCTGGAGCCGTGTAGGAGGGCTAGGGGAGACCCAGTACTTC.

The chain's CDR3 is CAISESRSEYEQYF. The CDR3 coding sequence is TGTGCCATCAGTGAGTCGAGAAGCGAGTACGAGCAGTACTTC. The chain employs TRBV10-3 and TRBJ2-7; D uncertain. Trimming removed 0 bases from V and 4 bases from J, with 10 bases in between. Germline CDR1 ENHRY, CDR2 SYGVKD. The CDR3 loop spans 14 amino acids.

This clone was found a few times. This chain joins TRBV29-1 and TRBJ2-3; TRBD1 is a possible D gene (6 bases). Trimming shortened V by 3 bases and J by 2 bases, and 9 bases separated the two germline ends. The CDR3 runs to 13 residues. Per the germline V gene, CDR1 is SQVTM and CDR2 is ANQGSEA. CDR3 amino acids: CSVEGDNTDTQYF. DNA of the CDR3: TGCAGCGTTGAGGGGGACAACACAGATACGCAGTATTTT.

The chain has TRBV7-9 and TRBJ2-1; D is possibly TRBD2 (5 bases). This CDR3 is 15 amino acids long. Trimming stripped 3 bases from V and 0 bases from J, with 9 bases between. Germline assignment: CDR1 SEHNR and CDR2 FQNEAQ (reference sequence). For the CDR3, the DNA is TGTGCCAGCAGCTTTAGAGGGAGCTCCTACAATGAGCAGTTCTTC. Translation gives CASSFRGSSYNEQFF.

The rearrangement links TRBV29-1 to TRBJ1-1; D is undetermined. The CDR3 has 14 amino acids. Per germline, CDR1 SQVTM and CDR2 ANQGSEA. Trimming pared 6 bases from V and 1 base from J, leaving 15 bases between. The DNA for the CDR3 is TGCAGCGTGGCTTGGCGGGTAGGGAACACTGAAGCTTTCTTT. Protein: CSVAWRVGNTEAFF. The whole variable domain, filled in from reference TRBV29-1 and TRBJ1-1, reads SAVISQKPSRDICQRGTSLTIQCQVDSQVTMMFWYRQQPGQSLTLIATANQGSEATYESGFVIDKFPISRPNLTFSTLTVSNMSPEDSSIYLCSVAWRVGNTEAFFGQGTRLTVV.

This chain uses TRBV30 with TRBJ1-2; D gene unclear. Trimming removed 0 bases at V and 5 bases at J, with 10 bases between. Per the germline V gene, CDR1 is GTSNPN and CDR2 is SVGIG (reference sequence). CDR3 length equals 13 residues. The CDR3 nucleotides are TGTGCCTGGAGTGTATTGGGAGGATATGGCTACACCTTC. This encodes CAWSVLGGYGYTF. Full variable domain (remainder filled in from reference TRBV30 and TRBJ1-2): SQTIHQWPATLVQPVGSPLSLECTVEGTSNPNLYWYRQAAGRGLQLLFYSVGIGQISSEVPQNLSASRPQDRQFILSSKKLLLSDSGFYLCAWSVLGGYGYTFGSGTRLTVV.

This clone has a handful of counts. This chain connects TRBV30 to TRBJ2-7; 8 bases line up with TRBD2. CDR3 length: 13 residues. The germline V gene has CDR1 GTSNPN and CDR2 SVGIG (reference sequence). V shed 0 bases and J 11 bases; nucleotides not matched to a gene: 9. The CDR3 is CAWSVPRTSPEYF. CDR3 bases: TGTGCCTGGAGTGTACCTCGGACTAGCCCTGAGTACTTC.

The rearrangement uses TRBV5-4 and TRBJ2-2; D tentatively reads TRBD1 or TRBD2 (5 bases each). V dropped 6 bases and J dropped 1 base, with 16 bases sitting between them. Germline-derived CDR1 and CDR2 are SGHNT and YYREEE (reference sequence). The CDR3 has 16 residues. The CDR3 nucleotides read TGTGCCAGCACCCGTTCAGGGAGTGGGAACACCGGGGAGCTGTTTTTT. Translation gives CASTRSGSGNTGELFF.

The chain couples TRBV6-1 to TRBJ1-2; no definite D call. The V end was cut by 3 bases, the J end by 9 bases, with 11 bases between. Looked up from germline, CDR1 is MNHNS and CDR2 is SASEGT. The CDR3 extends over 12 amino acids. As DNA, the CDR3 is TGTGCCAGCAGTGAGTCCGTGAATAGCTACACCTTC. Translation gives CASSESVNSYTF.

This chain links TRBV29-1 with TRBJ2-6; a weak D match, TRBD1 (6 bases). The CDR3 sequence is 14 residues long. The V gene's germline CDR1 is SQVTM and CDR2 ANQGSEA. The germline V and J ends were trimmed by 5 bases and 4 bases, with 12 bases remaining between them. As DNA, the CDR3 is TGCAGCGTTCAAGGGGGATACGGGGCCAACGTCCTGACTTTC. Encoded protein: CSVQGGYGANVLTF. Full variable domain (outside the CDR3, taken from reference TRBV29-1 and TRBJ2-6): SAVISQKPSRDICQRGTSLTIQCQVDSQVTMMFWYRQQPGQSLTLIATANQGSEATYESGFVIDKFPISRPNLTFSTLTVSNMSPEDSSIYLCSVQGGYGANVLTFGAGSRLTVL.

The chain joins TRBV30 to TRBJ2-1; the D gene is possibly TRBD2 (6 bases). The germline V gene has CDR1 GTSNPN and CDR2 SVGIG (reference sequence). V shed 3 bases and J shed 6 bases, with 15 bases lying between them. This CDR3 region has 14 residues. In DNA form, the CDR3 reads TGTGCCTGGAGCCCCGCCGGGGGTCTCAATGAGCAGTTCTTC. Translating it yields CAWSPAGGLNEQFF. Using reference TRBV30 and TRBJ2-1 for the parts outside the CDR3, the full variable domain is SQTIHQWPATLVQPVGSPLSLECTVEGTSNPNLYWYRQAAGRGLQLLFYSVGIGQISSEVPQNLSASRPQDRQFILSSKKLLLSDSGFYLCAWSPAGGLNEQFFGPGTRLTVL.

Here the CDR3 reads CASSQDVPGTDTQYF. The CDR3 DNA follows: TGCGCCAGCAGCCAAGATGTGCCAGGGACAGATACGCAGTATTTT. The chain couples TRBV4-1 to TRBJ2-3; maybe TRBD1 (5 bases). CDR3 size: 15 residues. The V and J ends lost 0 bases and 3 bases respectively, with 10 bases between them. Germline CDR1 reads MGHRA; CDR2 reads YSYEKL.